In this sample, the clone carrying this TCR beta chain turned up many times. The antigen is not known. Investigators profiled TCR beta VDJ and CDR3 from genomic DNA template. In TCRdb, the reads were re-called with MiXCR into one record per CDR3 protein. The repertoire holds 400,000 to 450,000 distinct CDR3 sequences, with 65% to 80% as singletons. Trimming cost V 5 bases and J 7 bases, with 8 bases left between them. CDR3 length: 11 amino acids. CDR1 is MNHEY and CDR2 is SVGEGT in the germline V gene. The data derive from a study of CD8+CD57+ T cells in acquired aplastic anemia. Study-wide background: Sorted CD4+ and CD8+ cells gave a mean 3.2 ug DNA, range about 0.17 to 27.4 ug.

Findings and caveats of the study: Approximately 27 CD8+ CDR3 sequences occurred in both the patients and the controls.

The chain employs TRBV6-2 or TRBV6-3 and TRBJ1-1; D is unclear. The receptor was isolated from a human donor in good health, serving as a control. The material sequenced was sorted CD4+, CD8+, or CD8+CD57+ T cells (not recorded which) from PBMCs. The CDR3 is CASSEGNEAFF. The DNA of the CDR3 is TGTGCCAGCAGTGAGGGAAATGAAGCTTTCTTT.